This T cell receptor beta chain comes out of a study of CD4 T cells in relation to SARS-CoV-2 and coronaviruses (dated by TCRdb to about 2021). For the study in its entirety: Shared crossreactive spike epitopes were mapped to their HLA restriction using patient-derived lymphoblastoid cell lines. A different, Illumina-based TCR-beta assay was used to sequence expansion assays from other donors in the study. Samples from three pre-COVID donors and the naive versus memory experiments were sequenced with the Adaptive Biotechnologies TCR-sequencing kit; other data were Illumina-based. At the level of individual TCR clonotypes, the study evaluated whether memory CD4+ T cells crossreact between the spike proteins of SARS-CoV-2 and those of common cold coronaviruses. Overall study results and their limits: In roughly two thirds of donors, memory CD4+ clonotypes turned up that crossrecognized SARS-CoV-2 and at least one common cold coronavirus spike. Crossreactive clones showed significantly weaker SARS-CoV-2-driven expansion than monoreactive clones, consistent with antigenic imprinting. The study was limited by small numbers of patients and tested TCRs. Pre-pandemic and post-infection samples were not both contributed by any donor, so tracing of the source of pre-existing responses was limited. Sequencing naive versus memory cells indicated that the assay picks up memory recall responses, not primary responses primed during culture. Since the crossreactivity analysis centred on spike protein, crossreactivity against other viral proteins was not assessed.

From its cysteine to its phenylalanine, the CDR3 spans 18 amino acids. Only the CDR3 DNA stays, 54 bases, in frame from base 1. The junction shows trimming of 6 bases on V and 0 bases on J, plus 23 bases between the germline ends. Based on the germline V gene, the CDR1 and CDR2 sequences are SNHLY and FYNNEI. This clone was seen only once. Its cognate antigen has yet to be identified. No per-base quality is available; no much larger clone lies one base away. Uncultured naive and memory CD4+ T cell DNA received deep-resolution immunoSEQ TCR-beta sequencing. As for the authors' bioinformatics: During preprocessing, nonproductive sequences were removed, along with CDR3s that did not begin with C, did not end with F or W, or were shorter than 7 amino acids. Cultured and uncultured naive and memory CD4+ repertoires were searched for previously identified spike- and CEF-reactive CDR3s. CDR3 homology was quantified as pairwise Levenshtein distance, calculated with the stringdist R package after three terminal residues were trimmed from each end. Drawn from immuneACCESS, this table holds only the in-frame rearrangements with V and J called that TCRdb kept. Clones are partly lost; checked studies trace under half to an unresolved V gene and leave the rest unexplained. The D gene and trimming were derived from the DNA, and the V and J assignments and clone size from that table. This sample gives about 68,000 clones in total; approximately 93% of them show up just once. Of the sample, about 0.23% is held by the ten largest clones.

CD4+ T cells from unexposed donors were collected before the COVID-19 pandemic (2011-2018). Naive and memory CD4+ T cells were separated from cryopreserved PBMCs through CD4 enrichment, which was followed by EasySep naive CD4+ T cell enrichment. The leukapheresis product used for the unexposed donors was purchased from a commercial source. PBMCs were isolated from leukapheresis product or whole blood by Ficoll-Paque PLUS gradient centrifugation. PBMCs were either used fresh in the expansion assay or cryopreserved at -140 degrees C. The QIAamp Micro DNA Kit was used to extract genomic DNA from the CD4+ T cells.

The rearrangement combines TRBV2 with TRBJ1-1; the D gene is perhaps TRBD1, from 6 matching bases. Sequencing was done on a sample of naive CD4+ T cells from PBMCs. What this sample's cell subset or site label stands for: naive CD4+ T cells isolated by negative enrichment. This clonotype originated in a human donor in good health. CDR3 loop: CASSPFWGANGVNTEAFF. The nucleotide sequence is given as TGTGCCAGCAGCCCCTTTTGGGGGGCAAACGGGGTGAACACTGAAGCTTTCTTT.